In its sample, the clone carrying this TCR beta chain was seen many times. After removal of 6 bases from V and 2 bases from J, the junction contained 3 bases not matched to a gene. The germline V gene encodes CDR1 KGHDR and CDR2 SFDVKD. CDR3 length: 14 amino acids. This sample was included in a study of T cells in Graves' hyperthyroidism and ophthalmopathy. Template material for amplifying TCR beta CDR3 regions consisted of RNA transcripts. Using the HTBI primer set, a first-round RT-PCR was run on the TCR CDR3. From the multiplex PCR reads, TCRdb called clonotypes with MiXCR, one entry per CDR3 protein. In the table there are 300,000 to 450,000 distinct CDR3 sequences, approximately 15% of which are singletons.

The TCR sequence derives from a woman in her sixties with Graves' hyperthyroidism. The rearrangement links TRBV24-1 to TRBJ1-2; 9 bases line up with TRBD1. The material sequenced was blood. The CDR3 region is CATSQTGGNYGYTF. CDR3 sequence (DNA): TGTGCCACCAGTCAAACAGGGGGCAACTATGGCTACACCTTC.